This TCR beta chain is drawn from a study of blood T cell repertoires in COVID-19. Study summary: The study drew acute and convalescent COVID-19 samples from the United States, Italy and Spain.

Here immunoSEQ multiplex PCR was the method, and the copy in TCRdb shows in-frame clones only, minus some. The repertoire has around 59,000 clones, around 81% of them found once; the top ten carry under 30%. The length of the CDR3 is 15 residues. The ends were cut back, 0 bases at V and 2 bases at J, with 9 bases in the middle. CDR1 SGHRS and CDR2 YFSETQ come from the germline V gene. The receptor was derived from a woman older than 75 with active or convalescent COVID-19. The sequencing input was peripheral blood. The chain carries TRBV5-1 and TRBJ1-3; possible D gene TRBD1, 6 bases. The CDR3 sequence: CASSLGAGAGNTIYF. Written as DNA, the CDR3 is TGCGCCAGCAGCTTGGGGGCAGGGGCTGGAAACACCATATATTTT.